These 11 T cell receptor beta chains were sequenced from one sample in a study of blood T cell repertoires in COVID-19. Only in-frame clones appear in the TCRdb table, and some are missing; sequencing was by immunoSEQ multiplex PCR. The table shows 220,000 or so clones, with roughly 92% occurring only once. The specimen sequenced was peripheral blood. The receptor source for this set is a man aged 55 to 70 with COVID-19, enrolled during active disease.

This clone was seen just once. The chain has TRBV21-1 and TRBJ1-2; the table's D gene call, TRBD1, was not cross checked with the DNA. TRBV21-1 is a listed pseudogene. The CDR3 consists of 21 residues. The CDR3 coding sequence is TGTGCCAGCAGCAAGGGGTTTTTTTTCCGGACAGGGAGAGGGAGTAACTATGGCTACACCTTC. Residues: CASSKGFFFRTGRGSNYGYTF.

The genes are TRBV7-9 and TRBJ2-2; D is ambiguous. Germline CDR1 and CDR2: SEHNR and FQNEAQ (reference sequence). This CDR3 is built from 12 residues. V was clipped by 3 bases and J by 8 bases, with 7 bases between them. The CDR3 is CASSFLSGELFF. Written as DNA, the CDR3 is TGTGCCAGCAGCTTTTTGTCGGGGGAGCTGTTTTTT.

This clone was observed once. The V call is TRBV11-3, the J call TRBJ2-2, with TRBD2 matching over 12 bases. The junction had 10 bases not matched to a gene; V was cut back by 2 bases and J by 6 bases. Germline loops: CDR1 SGHNT, CDR2 YENEEA. This CDR3 has 18 residues. The CDR3 loop is CASSLSPGLAGRAGELFF. The CDR3 DNA reads as TGTGCCAGCAGCTTATCCCCCGGACTAGCGGGGAGGGCCGGGGAGCTGTTTTTT. Full variable domain (missing parts from reference TRBV11-3 and TRBJ2-2): EAGVVQSPRYKIIEKKQPVAFWCNPISGHNTLYWYLQNLGQGPELLIRYENEEAVDDSQLPKDRFSAERLKGVDSTLKIQPAELGDSAVYLCASSLSPGLAGRAGELFFGEGSRLTVL.

J is TRBJ1-4 and V is TRBV18, with TRBD1 identical over 7 bases. The CDR3 runs to 13 residues. The V segment lost 6 bases and the J segment 13 bases; nucleotides outside the gene matches: 11. From germline, CDR1 is KGHSH and CDR2 LQKENI. CDR3 in DNA: TGTGCCAGCTCTCAGTACGACAGGGAAGGACTGTTTTTT. This translates into CASSQYDREGLFF.

This chain uses TRBV5-5 with TRBJ2-7; D ambiguous. The germline CDR1 and CDR2 sequences are SGHKS and YYEKEE (reference sequence). The CDR3 totals 15 residues. V lost 0 bases and J 3 bases, leaving 13 bases between the germline ends. CDR3 nucleotides: TGTGCCAGCAGCTTGGGGCCAGGCCCCCTCTACGAGCAGTACTTC. Residues: CASSLGPGPLYEQYF.

The chain carries TRBV9 and TRBJ2-1; 8 bases map to TRBD1. V dropped 0 bases and J dropped 9; count of bases not matched to a gene: 5. The germline V gene encodes CDR1 SGDLS and CDR2 YYNGEE. This CDR3 has 14 amino acids. CDR3 in amino acids: CASSVVQGAVEQFF. The CDR3 region has the DNA TGTGCCAGCAGCGTAGTGCAGGGGGCGGTTGAGCAGTTCTTC.

The gene calls are TRBV7-2 and TRBJ2-7, with TRBD2 as a possible D gene (5 bases). The CDR3 runs to 14 residues. Germline lookup yields CDR1 SGHTA and CDR2 FQGNSA. Trimming removed 3 bases at V and 6 bases at J, with 15 bases between. The chain's CDR3 is CASSFAGRVLEQYF. For the CDR3, the DNA is TGTGCCAGCAGCTTTGCGGGTAGGGTTCTCGAGCAGTACTTC. The variable domain in full, completed from reference TRBV7-2 and TRBJ2-7, reads GAGVSQSPSNKVTEKGKDVELRCDPISGHTALYWYRQSLGQGLEFLIYFQGNSAPDKSGLPSDRFSAERTGGSVSTLTIQRTQQEDSAVYLCASSFAGRVLEQYFGPGTRLTVT.

Only one count was recorded for this clone. The chain joins TRBV9 to TRBJ2-1, with TRBD2 matching 10 bases. Germline lookup yields CDR1 SGDLS and CDR2 YYNGEE. The CDR3 totals 15 residues. V dropped 4 bases and J dropped 4; count of bases not matched to a gene: 5. The DNA of the CDR3 is TGTGCCAGCAGCCTCAGCGGGGGGGGTTACAATGAGCAGTTCTTC. Amino acid sequence: CASSLSGGGYNEQFF.

The chain employs TRBV5-6 and TRBJ1-5; perhaps TRBD1 as D (6 bases). The CDR3 is 13 residues long. Germline CDR1 reads SGHDT; CDR2 reads YYEEEE. Trimming pared 2 bases from V and 4 bases from J, leaving 7 bases between. The CDR3 sequence: CASSFRGNQPQHF. The CDR3 DNA reads as TGTGCCAGCAGCTTTAGGGGGAATCAGCCCCAGCATTTT.

The chain combines TRBV10-1 with TRBJ2-1; 11 bases are shared with TRBD2. Germline values: CDR1 WNHNN, CDR2 SYGVQD (reference sequence). With 5 bases clipped from V and 7 bases from J, the junction kept 7 bases outside the gene matches. CDR3 length: 15 residues. In DNA, the CDR3 is TGCGCCAGCAGTCGAACGACTAGCGGGGAGAATGAGCAGTTCTTC. Its translation: CASSRTTSGENEQFF.

The chain recombines TRBV21-1 with TRBJ1-6. TRBV21-1 is assigned pseudogene status. The CDR3 is 18 residues long. CDR3 region: CASSKTRKADPGNSPLHF. CDR3 coding DNA: TGTGCCAGCAGCAAAACGAGGAAGGCCGACCCTGGGAATTCACCCCTCCACTTT.